The sequence of this T cell receptor (beta chain) was determined in a study of beta chain features in type 1 diabetes. The overall study: Taken together, all samples contributed nearly 110 million examined sorted cells.

Each donor gave one heparinised blood draw averaging about 100 mL. Using CD45RO/CCR7/CD25/CD127/CD95/CD27, CD4+ naive, central memory, regulatory and stem cell-like memory cells were sorted. The isolated RNA, all of it, was reverse transcribed, so expressed TCRB transcripts were what got sequenced. The protocol was immunoSEQ multiplex PCR, while the TCRdb copy is restricted to in-frame clones and leaves out a portion. The data hold 400,000 to 550,000 clones, with approximately 10% observed a single time. This clone was observed a few times. V shed 4 bases and J shed 2 bases, with 16 bases lying between them. The CDR3 contains 16 residues. Germline CDR1 reads SGHNT; CDR2 reads YYREEE (reference sequence).

This clonotype was sampled from a woman under 30 in good health. The chain employs TRBV5-4 and TRBJ2-1; D unclear. Sequencing was performed on naive CD4+ T cells from blood. The DNA for the CDR3 is TGTGCCAGCAGCCAGCCCCTTGGGGTCCCCTACAATGAGCAGTTCTTC. Protein product: CASSQPLGVPYNEQFF.